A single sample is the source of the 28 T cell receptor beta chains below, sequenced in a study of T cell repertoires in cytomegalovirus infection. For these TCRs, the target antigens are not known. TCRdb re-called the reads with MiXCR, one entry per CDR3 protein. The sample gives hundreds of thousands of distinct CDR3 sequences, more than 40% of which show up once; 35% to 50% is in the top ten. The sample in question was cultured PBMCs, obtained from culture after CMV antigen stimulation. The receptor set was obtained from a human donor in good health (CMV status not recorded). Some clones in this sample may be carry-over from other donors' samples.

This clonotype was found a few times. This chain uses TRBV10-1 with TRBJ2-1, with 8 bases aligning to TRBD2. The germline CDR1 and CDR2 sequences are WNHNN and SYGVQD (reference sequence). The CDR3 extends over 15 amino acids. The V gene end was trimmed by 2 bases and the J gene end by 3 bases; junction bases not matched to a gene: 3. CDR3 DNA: TGCGCCAGCAGTGAGGCGGGAGGAGGCTACAATGAGCAGTTCTTC. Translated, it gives CASSEAGGGYNEQFF.

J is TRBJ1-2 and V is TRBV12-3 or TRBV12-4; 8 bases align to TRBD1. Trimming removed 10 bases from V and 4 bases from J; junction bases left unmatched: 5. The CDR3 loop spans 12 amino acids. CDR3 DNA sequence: TGTGCCAACCGACAGGGGACCTATGGCTACACCTTC. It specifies CANRQGTYGYTF.

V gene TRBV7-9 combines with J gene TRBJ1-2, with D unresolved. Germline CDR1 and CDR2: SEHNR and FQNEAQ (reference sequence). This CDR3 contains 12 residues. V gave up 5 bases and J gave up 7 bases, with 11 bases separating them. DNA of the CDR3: TGTGCCAGCAGCCCCGTCGCACGTGGCTACACCTTC. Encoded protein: CASSPVARGYTF.

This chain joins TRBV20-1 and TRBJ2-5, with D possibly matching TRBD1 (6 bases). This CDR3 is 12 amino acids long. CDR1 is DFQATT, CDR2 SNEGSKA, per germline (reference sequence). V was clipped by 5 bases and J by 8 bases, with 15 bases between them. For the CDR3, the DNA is TGCAGTGCTGACCAACAGGGACATACCCAGTACTTC. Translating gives CSADQQGHTQYF.

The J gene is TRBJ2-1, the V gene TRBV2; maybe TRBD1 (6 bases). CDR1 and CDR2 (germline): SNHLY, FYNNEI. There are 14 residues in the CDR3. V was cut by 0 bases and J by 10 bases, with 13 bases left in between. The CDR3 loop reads CASSEAPWTVEQFF. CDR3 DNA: TGTGCCAGCAGTGAAGCCCCCTGGACAGTAGAGCAGTTCTTC.

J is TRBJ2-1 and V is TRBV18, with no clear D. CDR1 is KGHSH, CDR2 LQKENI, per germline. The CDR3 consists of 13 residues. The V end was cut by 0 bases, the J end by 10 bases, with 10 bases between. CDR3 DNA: TGTGCCAGCTCACCACCAAGCGAAGGCGAGCAGTTCTTC. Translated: CASSPPSEGEQFF.

Written as DNA, the CDR3 is TGTGCCAGCAGCTTAGTCGGCGGGATTAAGCTAGATACGCAGTATTTT. It translates to CASSLVGGIKLDTQYF. The rearrangement joins TRBV7-2 to TRBJ2-3, with D perhaps TRBD2 (6 bases). Germline CDR1 is SGHTA and CDR2 is FQGNSA. This CDR3 has 16 amino acids. V lost 1 base and J lost 5, with 16 bases in between.

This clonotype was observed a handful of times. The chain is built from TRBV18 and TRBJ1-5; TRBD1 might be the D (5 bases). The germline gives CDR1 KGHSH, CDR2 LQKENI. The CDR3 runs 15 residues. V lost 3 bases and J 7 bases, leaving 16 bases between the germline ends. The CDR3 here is CASSPNQGGNQPQHF. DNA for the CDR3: TGTGCCAGCTCACCGAATCAGGGAGGGAACCAGCCCCAGCATTTT.

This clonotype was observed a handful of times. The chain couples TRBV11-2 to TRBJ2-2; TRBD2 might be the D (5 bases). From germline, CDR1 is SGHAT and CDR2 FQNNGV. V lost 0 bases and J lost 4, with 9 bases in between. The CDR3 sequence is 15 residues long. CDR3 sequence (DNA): TGTGCCAGCAGCTTAGATCTGGACTTCACCGGGGAGCTGTTTTTT. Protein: CASSLDLDFTGELFF.

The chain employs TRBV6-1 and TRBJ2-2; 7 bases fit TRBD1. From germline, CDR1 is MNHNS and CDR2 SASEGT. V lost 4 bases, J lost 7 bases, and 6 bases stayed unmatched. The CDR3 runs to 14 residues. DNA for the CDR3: TGTGCCAGCAGTGCTCTAGGGGGCGGCGGGGAGCTGTTTTTT. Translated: CASSALGGGGELFF.

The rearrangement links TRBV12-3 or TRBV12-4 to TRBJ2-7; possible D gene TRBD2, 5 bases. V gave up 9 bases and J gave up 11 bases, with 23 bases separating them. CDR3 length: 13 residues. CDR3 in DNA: TGTGCCAGGAGAGGGCTGGACGGGCCCTGGGAGTACTTC. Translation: CARRGLDGPWEYF.

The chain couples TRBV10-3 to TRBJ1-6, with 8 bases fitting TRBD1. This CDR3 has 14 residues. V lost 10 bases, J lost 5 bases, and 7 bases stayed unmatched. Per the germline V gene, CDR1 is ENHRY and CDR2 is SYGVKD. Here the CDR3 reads CASHPDRDNSPLHF. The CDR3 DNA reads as TGTGCCAGCCATCCGGACAGGGATAATTCACCCCTCCACTTT.

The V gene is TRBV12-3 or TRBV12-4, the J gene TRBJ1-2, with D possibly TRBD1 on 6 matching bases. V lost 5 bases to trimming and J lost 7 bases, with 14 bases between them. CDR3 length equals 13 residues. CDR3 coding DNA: TGTGCCAGCAGTAGACAGGAGGCGGGTGGCTACACCTTC. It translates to CASSRQEAGGYTF.

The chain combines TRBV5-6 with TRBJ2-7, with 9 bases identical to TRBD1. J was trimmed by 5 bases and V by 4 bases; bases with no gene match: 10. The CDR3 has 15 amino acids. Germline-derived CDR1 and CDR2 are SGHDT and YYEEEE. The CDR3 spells CASSGYRGLAHEQYF. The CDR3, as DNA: TGTGCCAGCAGCGGTTACAGGGGGCTAGCCCACGAGCAGTACTTC.

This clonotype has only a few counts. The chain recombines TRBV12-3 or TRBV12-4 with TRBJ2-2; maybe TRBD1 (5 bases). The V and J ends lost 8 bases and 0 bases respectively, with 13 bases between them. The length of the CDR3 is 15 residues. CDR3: CASSGSAANTGELFF. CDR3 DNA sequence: TGTGCCAGCTCAGGGTCGGCGGCGAACACCGGGGAGCTGTTTTTT.

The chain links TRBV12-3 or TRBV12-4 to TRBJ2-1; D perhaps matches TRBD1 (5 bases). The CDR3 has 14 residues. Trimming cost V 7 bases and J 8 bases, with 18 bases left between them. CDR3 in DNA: TGTGCCAGCATTGGCTCTAGAAAGGGGTATGAGCAGTTCTTC. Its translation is CASIGSRKGYEQFF.

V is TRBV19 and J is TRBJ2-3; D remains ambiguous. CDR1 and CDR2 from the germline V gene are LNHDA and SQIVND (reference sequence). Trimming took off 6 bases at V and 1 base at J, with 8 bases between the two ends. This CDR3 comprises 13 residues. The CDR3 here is CASRLVGTDTQYF. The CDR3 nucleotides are TGTGCCAGTAGGTTGGTTGGCACAGATACGCAGTATTTT.

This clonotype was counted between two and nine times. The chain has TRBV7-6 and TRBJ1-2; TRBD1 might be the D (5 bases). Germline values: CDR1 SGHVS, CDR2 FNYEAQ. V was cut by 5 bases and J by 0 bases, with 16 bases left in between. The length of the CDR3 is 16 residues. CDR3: CASSLRDVGPNYGYTF. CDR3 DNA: TGTGCCAGCAGCCTCCGGGACGTTGGACCTAACTATGGCTACACCTTC.

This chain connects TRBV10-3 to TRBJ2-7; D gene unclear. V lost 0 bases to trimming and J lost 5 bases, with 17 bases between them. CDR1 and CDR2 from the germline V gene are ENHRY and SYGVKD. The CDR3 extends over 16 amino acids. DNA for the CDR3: TGTGCCATCAGTGAGTCTCCGGCAGTGACCCTAGACGAGCAGTACTTC. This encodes CAISESPAVTLDEQYF.

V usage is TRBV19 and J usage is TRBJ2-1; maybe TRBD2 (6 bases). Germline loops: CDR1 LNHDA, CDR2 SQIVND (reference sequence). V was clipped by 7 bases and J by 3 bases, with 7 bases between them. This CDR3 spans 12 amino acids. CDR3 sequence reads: CASKGGYNEQFF. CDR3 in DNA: TGTGCCAGTAAGGGAGGCTACAATGAGCAGTTCTTC.

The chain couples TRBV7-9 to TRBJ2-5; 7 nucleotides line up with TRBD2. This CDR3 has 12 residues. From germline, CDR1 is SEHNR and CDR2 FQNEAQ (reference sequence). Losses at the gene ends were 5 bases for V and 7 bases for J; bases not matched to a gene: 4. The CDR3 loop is CASSQLAATQYF. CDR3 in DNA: TGTGCCAGCAGCCAGCTAGCGGCGACCCAGTACTTC.

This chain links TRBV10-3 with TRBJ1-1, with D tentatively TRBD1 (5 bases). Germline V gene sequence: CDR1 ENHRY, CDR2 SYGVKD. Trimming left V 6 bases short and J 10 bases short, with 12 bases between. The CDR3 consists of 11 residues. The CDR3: CAIRGSTGAFF. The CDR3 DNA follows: TGTGCCATCAGGGGATCCACAGGAGCTTTCTTT.

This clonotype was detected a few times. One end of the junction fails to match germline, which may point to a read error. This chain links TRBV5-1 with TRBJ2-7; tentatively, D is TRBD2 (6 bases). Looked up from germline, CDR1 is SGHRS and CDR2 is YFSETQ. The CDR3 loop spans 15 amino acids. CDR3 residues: CASSLAAGTAYGQYF. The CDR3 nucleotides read TGCGCCAGCAGCTTAGCGGCGGGGACCGCTTACGGGCAGTACTTC.

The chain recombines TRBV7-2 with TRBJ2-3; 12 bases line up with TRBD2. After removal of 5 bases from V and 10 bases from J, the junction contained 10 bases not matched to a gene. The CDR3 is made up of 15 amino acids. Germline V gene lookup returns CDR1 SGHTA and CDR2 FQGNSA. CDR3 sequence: CASSPGSSGRAPQYF. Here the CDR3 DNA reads TGTGCCAGCAGCCCGGGGTCTAGCGGGAGGGCCCCGCAGTATTTT.

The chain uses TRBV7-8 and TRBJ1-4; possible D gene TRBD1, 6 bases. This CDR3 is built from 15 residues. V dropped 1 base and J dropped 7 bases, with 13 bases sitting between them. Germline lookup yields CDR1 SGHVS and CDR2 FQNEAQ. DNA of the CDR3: TGTGCCAGCAGCTTAGGAGGGGGAGTGGCTGAAAAACTGTTTTTT. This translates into CASSLGGGVAEKLFF.

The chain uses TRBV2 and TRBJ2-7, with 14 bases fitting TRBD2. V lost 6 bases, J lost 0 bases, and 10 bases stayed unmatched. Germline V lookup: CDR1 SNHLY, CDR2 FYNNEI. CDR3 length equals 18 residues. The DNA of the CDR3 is TGTGCCAGCAGAGGAGGACTAGCGGGAGGTTCCCTCTCCTACGAGCAGTACTTC. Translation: CASRGGLAGGSLSYEQYF.

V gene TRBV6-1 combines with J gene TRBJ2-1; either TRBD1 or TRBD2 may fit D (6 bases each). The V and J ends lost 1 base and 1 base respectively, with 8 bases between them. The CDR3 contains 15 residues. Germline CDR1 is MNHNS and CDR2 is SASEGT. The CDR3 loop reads CASSEGGASYNEQFF. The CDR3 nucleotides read TGTGCCAGCAGTGAAGGGGGGGCGTCCTACAATGAGCAGTTCTTC.

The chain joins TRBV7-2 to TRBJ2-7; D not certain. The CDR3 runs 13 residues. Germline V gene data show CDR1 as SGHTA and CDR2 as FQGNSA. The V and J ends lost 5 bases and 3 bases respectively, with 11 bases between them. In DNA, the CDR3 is TGTGCCAGCAGCGCATTGGTTGACTACGAGCAGTACTTC. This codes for CASSALVDYEQYF.